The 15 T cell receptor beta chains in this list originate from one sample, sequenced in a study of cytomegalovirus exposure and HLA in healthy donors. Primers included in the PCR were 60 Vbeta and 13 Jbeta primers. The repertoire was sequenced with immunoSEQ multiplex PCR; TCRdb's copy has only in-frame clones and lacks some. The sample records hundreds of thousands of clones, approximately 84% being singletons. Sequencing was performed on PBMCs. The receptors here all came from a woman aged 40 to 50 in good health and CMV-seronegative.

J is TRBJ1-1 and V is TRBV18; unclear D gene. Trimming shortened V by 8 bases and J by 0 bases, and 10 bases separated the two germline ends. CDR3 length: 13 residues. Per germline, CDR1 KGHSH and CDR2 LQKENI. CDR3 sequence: CASRADMNTEAFF. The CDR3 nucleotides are TGTGCCAGCAGAGCAGACATGAACACTGAAGCTTTCTTT.

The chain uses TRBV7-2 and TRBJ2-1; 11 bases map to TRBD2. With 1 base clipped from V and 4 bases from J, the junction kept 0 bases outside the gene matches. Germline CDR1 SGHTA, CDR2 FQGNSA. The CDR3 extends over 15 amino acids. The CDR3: CASSLGLAGYNEQFF. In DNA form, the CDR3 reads TGTGCCAGCAGCTTAGGACTAGCGGGGTACAATGAGCAGTTCTTC. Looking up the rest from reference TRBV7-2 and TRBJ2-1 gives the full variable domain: GAGVSQSPSNKVTEKGKDVELRCDPISGHTALYWYRQSLGQGLEFLIYFQGNSAPDKSGLPSDRFSAERTGGSVSTLTIQRTQQEDSAVYLCASSLGLAGYNEQFFGPGTRLTVL.

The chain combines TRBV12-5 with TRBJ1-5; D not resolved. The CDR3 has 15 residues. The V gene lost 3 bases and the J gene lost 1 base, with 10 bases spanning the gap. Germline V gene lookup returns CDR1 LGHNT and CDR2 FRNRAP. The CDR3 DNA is TGTGCTAGTGGTTTCTCAGGAGGGAGCAATCAGCCCCAGCATTTT. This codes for CASGFSGGSNQPQHF. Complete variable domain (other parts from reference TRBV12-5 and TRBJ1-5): DARVTQTPRHKVTEMGQEVTMRCQPILGHNTVFWYRQTMMQGLELLAYFRNRAPLDDSGMPKDRFSAEMPDATLATLKIQPSEPRDSAVYFCASGFSGGSNQPQHFGDGTRLSIL.

The DNA for the CDR3 is TGTGCCAGCAGCTTATCACTTGAGCTCCACTTT. Translation gives CASSLSLELHF. The chain uses TRBV5-5 and TRBJ1-6, with D unclear. CDR3 length equals 11 residues. The germline V and J ends were trimmed by 2 bases and 16 bases, with 10 bases remaining between them. The germline V gene has CDR1 SGHKS and CDR2 YYEKEE (reference sequence).

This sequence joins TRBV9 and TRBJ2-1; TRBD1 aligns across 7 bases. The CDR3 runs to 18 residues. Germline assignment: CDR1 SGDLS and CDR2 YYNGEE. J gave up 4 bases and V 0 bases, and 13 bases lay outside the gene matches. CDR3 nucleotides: TGTGCCAGCAGCGTAGATGTACGGGACAGACTCCCATACAATGAGCAGTTCTTC. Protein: CASSVDVRDRLPYNEQFF.

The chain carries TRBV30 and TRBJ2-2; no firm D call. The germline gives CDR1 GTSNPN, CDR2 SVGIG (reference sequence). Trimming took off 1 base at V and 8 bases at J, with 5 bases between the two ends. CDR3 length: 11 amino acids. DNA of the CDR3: TGTGCCTGGAGTGCACGGGGGGAGCTGTTTTTT. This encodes CAWSARGELFF.

The CDR3 coding sequence is TGTGCCAGCCCTCCCGGACACGGATGGAATCAGCCCCAGCATTTT. Protein: CASPPGHGWNQPQHF. This rearrangement joins TRBV27 to TRBJ1-5, with D possibly TRBD1 on 5 matching bases. Trimming took 8 bases from V and 4 from J, leaving 18 bases between them. Germline CDR1 is MNHEY and CDR2 is SMNVEV (reference sequence). The CDR3 has 15 residues.

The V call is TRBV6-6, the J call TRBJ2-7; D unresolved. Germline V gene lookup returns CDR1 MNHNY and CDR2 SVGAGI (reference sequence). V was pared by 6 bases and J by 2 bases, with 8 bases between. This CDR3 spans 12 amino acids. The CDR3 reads CASRGQTYEQYF. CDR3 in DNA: TGTGCCAGCAGGGGCCAAACCTACGAGCAGTACTTC.

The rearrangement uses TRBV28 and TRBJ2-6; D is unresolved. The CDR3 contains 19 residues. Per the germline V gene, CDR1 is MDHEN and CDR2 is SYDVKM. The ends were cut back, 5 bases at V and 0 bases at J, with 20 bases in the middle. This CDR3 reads CASSVVFGWASSGANVLTF. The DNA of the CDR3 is TGTGCCAGCAGTGTAGTATTCGGCTGGGCGAGCTCTGGGGCCAACGTCCTGACTTTC.

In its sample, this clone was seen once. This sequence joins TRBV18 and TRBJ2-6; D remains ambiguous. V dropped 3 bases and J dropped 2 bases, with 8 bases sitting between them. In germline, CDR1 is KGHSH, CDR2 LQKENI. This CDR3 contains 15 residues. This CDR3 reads CASSPSRAGANVLTF. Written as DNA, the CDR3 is TGTGCCAGCTCACCTTCCCGGGCTGGGGCCAACGTCCTGACTTTC.

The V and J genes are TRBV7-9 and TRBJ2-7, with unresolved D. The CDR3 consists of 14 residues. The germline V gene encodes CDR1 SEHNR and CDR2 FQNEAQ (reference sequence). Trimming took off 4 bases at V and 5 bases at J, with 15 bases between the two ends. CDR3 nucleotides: TGTGCCAGCAGCTCCTTTAAGAGACAAGACGAGCAGTACTTC. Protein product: CASSSFKRQDEQYF.

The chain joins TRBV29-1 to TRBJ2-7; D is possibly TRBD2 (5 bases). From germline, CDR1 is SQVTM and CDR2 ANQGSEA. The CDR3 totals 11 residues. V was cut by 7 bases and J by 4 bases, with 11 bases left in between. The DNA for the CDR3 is TGCAGCGCCGTTTCGGGGTACGAGCAGTACTTC. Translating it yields CSAVSGYEQYF.

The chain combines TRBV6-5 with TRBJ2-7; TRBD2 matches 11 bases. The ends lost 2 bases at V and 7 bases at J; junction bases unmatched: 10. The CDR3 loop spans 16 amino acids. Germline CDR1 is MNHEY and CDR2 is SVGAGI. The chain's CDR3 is CASSYLQTSGVGEQYF. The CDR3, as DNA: TGTGCCAGCAGTTACCTCCAGACTAGCGGGGTTGGTGAGCAGTACTTC.

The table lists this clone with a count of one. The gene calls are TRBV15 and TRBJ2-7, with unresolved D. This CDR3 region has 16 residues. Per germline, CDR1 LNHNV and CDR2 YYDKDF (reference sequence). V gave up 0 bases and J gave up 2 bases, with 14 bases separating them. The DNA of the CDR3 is TGTGCCACCAGCAGAGACCGAGAGGTAGGAGCCTACGAGCAGTACTTC. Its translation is CATSRDREVGAYEQYF.

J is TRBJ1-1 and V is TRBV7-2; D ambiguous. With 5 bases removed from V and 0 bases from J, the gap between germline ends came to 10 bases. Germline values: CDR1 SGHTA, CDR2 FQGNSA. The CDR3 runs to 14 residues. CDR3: CASSPFTVNTEAFF. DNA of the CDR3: TGTGCCAGCAGCCCCTTTACAGTGAACACTGAAGCTTTCTTT.